This is a list of T cell receptor beta chains from one sample in a study of T cell clones after liver transplantation. The table came from immunoSEQ multiplex PCR; TCRdb's copy has only in-frame clones and leaves some out. The sample carries about 99,000 clones, about 88% recorded once. The specimen was CD4+ T cells from blood, collected around 44 months after liver transplant. The receptors come from a human patient who received a liver transplant. Some T cells may arise from the graft donor. CDR3s include the opening cysteine and the closing phenylalanine or tryptophan. The D gene is left open where the match is weak. Expanded clones get a size class; other rows say once, few or many, or leave the size out.

D gene: -; clone size: -; V gene: TRBV25-1; J gene: TRBJ1-1; CDR3 protein: CASSEPGEAFF; CDR3 DNA: TGTGCCAGCAGTGAGCCGGGAGAGGCTTTCTTT
D gene: -; clone size: -; V gene: TRBV10-2; J gene: TRBJ2-6; CDR3 protein: CASNPIGRNSGANVLTF; CDR3 DNA: TGCGCCAGCAACCCAATTGGGAGGAACTCTGGGGCCAACGTCCTGACTTTC
D gene: TRBD2; clone size: -; V gene: TRBV12-5; J gene: TRBJ2-1; CDR3 protein: CASGLRPGLALMGRETYNEQFF; CDR3 DNA: TGTGCTAGTGGTTTGAGACCGGGACTAGCGCTAATGGGGAGGGAAACCTACAATGAGCAGTTCTTC
D gene: -; clone size: -; V gene: TRBV5-5; J gene: TRBJ2-7; CDR3 protein: CASSPDHNRVRDEQYF; CDR3 DNA: TGTGCCAGCAGCCCCGACCACAACAGGGTAAGAGACGAGCAGTACTTC
D gene: TRBD2; clone size: -; V gene: TRBV9; J gene: TRBJ2-3; CDR3 protein: CASSARGERNTQYF; CDR3 DNA: TGTGCCAGCAGCGCACGGGGGGAGAGAAATACGCAGTATTTT
D gene: -; clone size: -; V gene: TRBV30; J gene: TRBJ1-5; CDR3 protein: CAWSDNTAFNQPQHF; CDR3 DNA: TGTGCCTGGAGTGACAACACCGCATTCAATCAGCCCCAGCATTTT
D gene: -; clone size: -; V gene: TRBV6-1; J gene: TRBJ1-2; CDR3 protein: CASSEGTPYGYTF; CDR3 DNA: TGTGCCAGCAGTGAGGGTACACCGTATGGCTACACCTTC
D gene: -; clone size: -; V gene: TRBV9; J gene: TRBJ2-2; CDR3 protein: CASSPRTSTGELFF; CDR3 DNA: TGTGCCAGCAGCCCACGGACGAGCACCGGGGAGCTGTTTTTT
D gene: -; clone size: -; V gene: TRBV27; J gene: TRBJ1-5; CDR3 protein: CATAPGVGNQPQHF; CDR3 DNA: TGTGCCACCGCGCCTGGGGTCGGCAATCAGCCCCAGCATTTT
D gene: -; clone size: -; V gene: TRBV7-2; J gene: TRBJ2-1; CDR3 protein: CASSLVFRNEQFF; CDR3 DNA: TGTGCCAGCAGCTTAGTCTTTCGAAATGAGCAGTTCTTC
D gene: TRBD2; clone size: -; V gene: TRBV7-2; J gene: TRBJ2-5; CDR3 protein: CASSLAAGNQETQYF; CDR3 DNA: TGTGCCAGCAGCTTGGCAGCGGGAAACCAAGAGACCCAGTACTTC
D gene: -; clone size: -; V gene: TRBV28; J gene: TRBJ1-5; CDR3 protein: CASSFEGLRNQPQHF; CDR3 DNA: TGTGCCAGCAGTTTCGAGGGGCTAAGAAATCAGCCCCAGCATTTT
D gene: -; clone size: -; V gene: TRBV6-5; J gene: TRBJ2-3; CDR3 protein: CASSQGGDTQYF; CDR3 DNA: TGTGCCAGCAGTCAAGGGGGGGATACGCAGTATTTT
D gene: TRBD1; clone size: few; V gene: TRBV27; J gene: TRBJ2-2; CDR3 protein: CASSLGQGGAGELFF; CDR3 DNA: TGTGCCAGCAGTTTGGGACAGGGGGGTGCCGGGGAGCTGTTTTTT
D gene: -; clone size: -; V gene: TRBV30; J gene: TRBJ1-6; CDR3 protein: CAWRAGNNSPLHF; CDR3 DNA: TGTGCCTGGAGAGCGGGGAATAATTCACCCCTCCACTTT
D gene: TRBD1; clone size: -; V gene: TRBV19; J gene: TRBJ2-7; CDR3 protein: CASSPRGRGYEQYF; CDR3 DNA: TGTGCCAGTAGTCCCAGGGGGCGCGGGTACGAGCAGTACTTC
D gene: -; clone size: -; V gene: TRBV10-3; J gene: TRBJ2-7; CDR3 protein: CAISEAVWEQYF; CDR3 DNA: TGTGCCATCAGTGAGGCGGTTTGGGAGCAGTACTTC
D gene: TRBD1; clone size: once; V gene: TRBV6-6; J gene: TRBJ1-3; CDR3 protein: CASSYVGGNSGNTIYF; CDR3 DNA: TGTGCCAGCAGTTACGTAGGGGGCAACTCTGGAAACACCATATATTTT
D gene: TRBD1; clone size: -; V gene: TRBV19; J gene: TRBJ1-2; CDR3 protein: CASSAGQGGGYTF; CDR3 DNA: TGTGCCAGTAGTGCGGGACAGGGGGGCGGCTACACCTTC
D gene: -; clone size: once; V gene: TRBV5-1; J gene: TRBJ2-5; CDR3 protein: CASSPTQGMSVETQYF; CDR3 DNA: TGCGCCAGCAGTCCGACACAGGGCATGAGTGTAGAGACCCAGTACTTC
D gene: TRBD2; clone size: -; V gene: TRBV6-1; J gene: TRBJ2-5; CDR3 protein: CASSEGLAWETQYF; CDR3 DNA: TGTGCCAGCAGTGAGGGACTAGCGTGGGAGACCCAGTACTTC
D gene: TRBD1; clone size: -; V gene: TRBV5-1; J gene: TRBJ2-7; CDR3 protein: CASSLAWDRKIYEQYF; CDR3 DNA: TGCGCCAGCAGCTTGGCCTGGGACAGGAAAATCTACGAGCAGTACTTC
D gene: -; clone size: -; V gene: TRBV10-3; J gene: TRBJ1-3; CDR3 protein: CALQGFGNTIYF; CDR3 DNA: TGTGCCCTACAGGGCTTCGGAAACACCATATATTTT
D gene: -; clone size: -; V gene: TRBV7-2; J gene: TRBJ1-2; CDR3 protein: CASSTNHVELYGYTF; CDR3 DNA: TGTGCCAGCAGCACCAACCACGTTGAACTCTATGGCTACACCTTC
D gene: -; clone size: -; V gene: TRBV27; J gene: TRBJ1-2; CDR3 protein: CASSFSNPRTNGYTF; CDR3 DNA: TGTGCCAGCAGTTTTTCAAACCCTCGGACAAATGGCTACACCTTC
D gene: -; clone size: -; V gene: TRBV2; J gene: TRBJ1-1; CDR3 protein: CASKVNTEAFF; CDR3 DNA: TGTGCCAGCAAGGTGAACACTGAAGCTTTCTTT
D gene: -; clone size: -; V gene: TRBV6-5; J gene: TRBJ1-1; CDR3 protein: CASKADVVGTTFF; CDR3 DNA: TGTGCCAGCAAGGCGGATGTGGTCGGGACAACTTTCTTT